A selection of T cell receptor beta chains follows, all from one sample in a study of blood T cells in healthy people across ages. Each CDR3 protein gets one entry after TCRdb re-called the 5' RACE reads with MiXCR. Of approximately 800,000 distinct CDR3 sequences in the sample, more than 35% were seen once. The sequenced sample was blood. These receptors originate from an elderly man in good health. Each CDR3 is given with its conserved first and last residue. D genes are given only for firm matches. Rows give clone size only sometimes, using once, few, many, or a class for an expanded clone.

d_call j_call v_call clone_size cdr3_aa cdr3_nt
. TRBJ2-3 TRBV29-1 . CSVALRESQYF TGCAGCGTCGCCCTCCGGGAGTCGCAGTATTTT
. TRBJ2-1 TRBV7-9 many CASSGLYNEQFF TGTGCCAGTAGCGGACTGTACAATGAGCAGTTCTTC
TRBD2 TRBJ2-3 TRBV7-2 . CATISTQSGSGTDTQYF TGTGCCACTATCTCCACCCAGAGCGGGAGCGGGACAGATACGCAGTATTTT
. TRBJ2-3 TRBV2 . CAGSPGVADTQYF TGTGCCGGCAGCCCTGGTGTGGCAGATACGCAGTATTTT
TRBD2 TRBJ2-7 TRBV9 once CASSDRSGSLSNEQYF TGTGCCAGCAGTGACAGAAGCGGGAGTTTGAGCAATGAGCAGTACTTC
. TRBJ2-7 TRBV29-1 medium-sized CSVTSDYEQYF TGCAGCGTTACGAGCGACTACGAGCAGTACTTC
TRBD2 TRBJ2-7 TRBV29-1 few CSAGGEGGSSYEQYF TGCAGCGCGGGTGGGGAGGGAGGCTCCTCCTACGAGCAGTACTTC
. TRBJ1-5 TRBV3-1 . CASSQHIGDQPQHF TGTGCCAGCAGCCAGCACATAGGGGATCAGCCCCAGCATTTT
. TRBJ2-7 TRBV9 . CASSVALWGNEQYF TGTGCCAGCAGCGTAGCTCTTTGGGGAAATGAGCAGTACTTC
TRBD2 TRBJ2-3 TRBV7-8 few CASSPRLAGGGTQYF TGTGCCAGCAGCCCGCGACTAGCGGGAGGGGGGACGCAGTATTTT
. TRBJ2-3 TRBV2 few CASTLDRRGLSTDTQYF TGTGCCAGCACCCTTGACAGGCGGGGACTAAGCACAGATACGCAGTATTTT
. TRBJ2-7 TRBV12-3/TRBV12-4 . CASSLGSGGADEQYF TGTGCCAGCAGTTTAGGGAGTGGGGGAGCGGACGAGCAGTACTTC
. TRBJ2-1 TRBV7-8 . CASSSPGREQFF TGTGCCAGCAGCTCGCCGGGGAGAGAGCAGTTCTTC
. TRBJ2-1 TRBV6-2/TRBV6-3 . CASSYGLPDEQFF TGTGCCAGCAGTTACGGATTGCCTGATGAGCAGTTCTTC
. TRBJ2-2 TRBV10-3 once CAISEFPTATDTGELFF TGTGCCATCAGTGAGTTCCCGACAGCCACGGACACCGGGGAGCTGTTTTTT
. TRBJ2-5 TRBV29-1 many CSALRRGQETQYF TGCAGCGCTCTTCGTCGGGGCCAAGAGACCCAGTACTTC
. TRBJ2-3 TRBV7-2 many CASSLGHSTDTQYF TGTGCCAGCAGCTTAGGACATAGCACAGATACGCAGTATTTT
. TRBJ2-3 TRBV5-1 . CASSALGGADTQYF TGCGCCAGCAGCGCCCTAGGAGGGGCAGATACGCAGTATTTT
TRBD2 TRBJ2-5 TRBV12-3/TRBV12-4 many CASSPLAGDETQYF TGTGCCAGCAGTCCACTAGCGGGAGATGAGACCCAGTACTTC
. TRBJ2-5 TRBV7-7 . CASSVREGGFETQYF TGTGCTAGCAGCGTAAGGGAAGGGGGTTTCGAGACCCAGTACTTC
TRBD2 TRBJ2-1 TRBV20-1 . CSASWGTSGNQETQFF TGCAGTGCTAGCTGGGGGACTAGCGGAAATCAAGAGACCCAGTTCTTC
. TRBJ2-3 TRBV30 few CAWSGTSDTQYF TGTGCCTGGAGTGGGACTTCGGATACGCAGTATTTT
TRBD1 TRBJ2-5 TRBV2 . CASKRDRGSETQYF TGTGCCAGCAAAAGGGACAGGGGGTCAGAGACCCAGTACTTC
TRBD2 TRBJ2-5 TRBV7-2 . CASSLMLAGPGEQYF TGTGCCAGCAGCTTAATGTTAGCGGGGCCAGGGGAGCAGTACTTC
. TRBJ2-7 TRBV6-2/TRBV6-3 many CASREITGTAYEQYF TGTGCCAGCAGAGAAATAACCGGGACTGCCTACGAGCAGTACTTC
TRBD2 TRBJ2-3 TRBV20-1 few CSAPILSGSTDTQYF TGCAGTGCTCCGATACTTAGCGGGAGTACAGATACGCAGTATTTT
TRBD2 TRBJ2-7 TRBV4-3 many CASSQDRASGGEQYF TGCGCCAGCAGCCAAGATAGGGCTAGCGGGGGCGAGCAGTACTTC
TRBD1 TRBJ2-3 TRBV3-1 . CAGSPAGQGTDTQYF TGTGCCGGCAGCCCCGCGGGACAGGGGACAGATACGCAGTATTTT